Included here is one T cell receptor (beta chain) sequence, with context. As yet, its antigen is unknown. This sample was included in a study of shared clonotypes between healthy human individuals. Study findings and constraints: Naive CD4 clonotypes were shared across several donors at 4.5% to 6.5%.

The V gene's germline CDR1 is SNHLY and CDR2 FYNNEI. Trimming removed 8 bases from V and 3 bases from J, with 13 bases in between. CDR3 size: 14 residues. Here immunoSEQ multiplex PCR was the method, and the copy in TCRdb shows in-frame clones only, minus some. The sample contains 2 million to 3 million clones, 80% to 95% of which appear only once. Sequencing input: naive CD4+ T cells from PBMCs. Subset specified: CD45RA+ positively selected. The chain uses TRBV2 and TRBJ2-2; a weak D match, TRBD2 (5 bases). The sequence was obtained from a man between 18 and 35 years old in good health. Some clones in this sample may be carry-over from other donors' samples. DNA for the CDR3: TGTGCCAGCGGTCGGGATGGAGACACCGGGGAGCTGTTTTTT. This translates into CASGRDGDTGELFF.